The rows below give T cell receptor beta chains drawn from one sample of a study of T cell changes during pregnancy in multiple sclerosis. Profiling relied on immunoSEQ multiplex PCR, and the TCRdb table lists in-frame clones only, not all of them. The repertoire holds 20,000 to 25,000 clones, with roughly 90% as singletons. The sample in question was CD8+ T cells from peripheral blood mononuclear cells, obtained after pregnancy. These receptors came from a female donor with multiple sclerosis, enrolled in a pregnancy study. Each CDR3 is given without its conserved first and last residue. D genes are given only for firm matches.

- | TRBV29-1 | SVEDKNTEAF
TRBD2 | TRBV4-2 | ASSQAEGGPGNEQF
- | TRBV7-9 | ASSSTRSAGANVLT
TRBD2 | TRBV4-2 | ASSQETSGSYEQY
- | TRBV27 | ASSLRQSSPLH
TRBD2 | TRBV11-2 | ASSFGGRRSGELF
- | TRBV6-5 | ATLYRESSYNEQF
TRBD2 | TRBV7-9 | ASSLTSGSYEQY
TRBD2 | TRBV7-2 | ASSSSTSGRARGDTQY
TRBD1 | TRBV27 | ASSLIGTGAGYT
TRBD1 | TRBV7-6 | ASSLGQGGYT
- | TRBV4-1 | ASSHPGAGSSYEQY
- | TRBV6-1 | ASSEAVGAQGDEAF
- | TRBV9 | ASSVYSNQETQY
TRBD2 | TRBV6-4 | ASSDSREGANTGELF
TRBD1 | TRBV4-1 | ASSQGQDRAYEQY
- | TRBV19 | ASSLDQGYPAEAF
TRBD1 | TRBV4-1 | ASSHWDREETQY
- | TRBV6-5 | ASSLLAGDTQY
TRBD2 | TRBV7-2 | ASSYPGLAAYEQY
- | TRBV19 | ASSIYGNTEAF